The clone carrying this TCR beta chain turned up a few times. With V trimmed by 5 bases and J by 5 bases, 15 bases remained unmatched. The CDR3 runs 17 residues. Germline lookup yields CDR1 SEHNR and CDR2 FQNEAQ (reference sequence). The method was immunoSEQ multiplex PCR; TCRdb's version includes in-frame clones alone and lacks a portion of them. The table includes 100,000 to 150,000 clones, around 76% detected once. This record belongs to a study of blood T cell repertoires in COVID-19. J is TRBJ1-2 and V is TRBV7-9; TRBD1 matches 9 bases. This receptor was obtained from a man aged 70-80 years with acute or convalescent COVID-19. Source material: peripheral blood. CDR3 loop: CASSAPAGQGGVYGYTF. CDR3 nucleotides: TGTGCCAGCAGCGCCCCTGCGGGACAGGGTGGTGTGTATGGCTACACCTTC.